The 9 T cell receptor beta chains in this list originate from one sample, sequenced in a study of T cell responses to AZD1222 COVID-19 vaccine. Only in-frame clones appear in the TCRdb table, and some are missing; sequencing was by immunoSEQ multiplex PCR. The table records fewer than 90,000 clones, about 89% of them present only once. The sequenced sample was peripheral blood, obtained 28 days after the second AZD1222 dose. The origin of the receptors is an adult who received the AZD1222 COVID-19 vaccine.

The rearrangement uses TRBV5-4 and TRBJ2-3; D is unclear. The CDR3 sequence is 15 residues long. Germline CDR1 is SGHNT and CDR2 is YYREEE (reference sequence). V lost 0 bases to trimming and J lost 0 bases, with 8 bases between them. CDR3 loop: CASSLGVASTDTQYF. The CDR3 region has the DNA TGTGCCAGCAGCTTGGGAGTGGCTAGCACAGATACGCAGTATTTT.

This chain uses TRBV6-5 with TRBJ1-4; 8 bases line up with TRBD1. The length of the CDR3 is 16 residues. V trimming: 0 bases; J trimming: 6 bases; junction bases outside the gene matches: 6. Germline assignment: CDR1 MNHEY and CDR2 SVGAGI. The CDR3 loop is CASSYSTGVHDEKLFF. The CDR3 DNA reads as TGTGCCAGCAGTTACTCGACAGGGGTGCACGATGAAAAACTGTTTTTT.

This rearrangement joins TRBV29-1 to TRBJ1-1; D perhaps matches TRBD1 (5 bases). The CDR3 runs 12 residues. Trimming shortened V by 4 bases and J by 2 bases, and 8 bases separated the two germline ends. The germline CDR1 and CDR2 sequences are SQVTM and ANQGSEA. The CDR3 nucleotides read TGCAGCGTTGTACAGGTCAACACTGAAGCTTTCTTT. Encoded protein: CSVVQVNTEAFF.

This sequence joins TRBV7-3 and TRBJ2-1; 7 bases match TRBD2. The CDR3 loop spans 15 amino acids. The J segment lost 6 bases and the V segment lost 2 bases, leaving 7 bases of the junction unmatched. Germline V lookup: CDR1 SGHTA, CDR2 FQGTGA. CDR3 protein: CASSLSRGSSNEQFF. The CDR3 bases are TGTGCCAGCAGCTTATCTCGCGGGAGCTCCAATGAGCAGTTCTTC.

V usage is TRBV7-2 and J usage is TRBJ1-1; D unresolved. Germline CDR1 reads SGHTA; CDR2 reads FQGNSA. The germline V and J ends were trimmed by 7 bases and 6 bases, with 18 bases remaining between them. The CDR3 totals 14 residues. DNA for the CDR3: TGTGCCAGCAATGACAAAGGCGGGAGGGCTGAAGCTTTCTTT. It specifies CASNDKGGRAEAFF.

The chain links TRBV28 to TRBJ1-1; 7 bases agree with TRBD1. The CDR3 length is 14 residues. The V and J ends lost 7 bases and 7 bases, in that order; junction bases with no gene match: 12. Germline assignment: CDR1 MDHEN and CDR2 SYDVKM. The CDR3, as DNA: TGTGCCAGCATTAGACGGACAGGAGTAAGTGAAGCTTTCTTT. It codes for CASIRRTGVSEAFF.

The V gene is TRBV2, the J gene TRBJ2-5; D gene ambiguous. This CDR3 region has 11 residues. Germline assignment: CDR1 SNHLY and CDR2 FYNNEI. With 4 bases removed from V and 4 bases from J, the gap between germline ends came to 4 bases. As DNA, the CDR3 is TGTGCCAGCAGTGTCGGAGAGACCCAGTACTTC. Amino acid sequence: CASSVGETQYF.

CDR3 sequence: CASSLGHGSSYEQYF. For the CDR3, the DNA is TGTGCCAGCAGCCTCGGACACGGGAGCTCCTACGAGCAGTACTTC. The chain recombines TRBV7-6 with TRBJ2-7; D is perhaps TRBD2 (6 bases). Per germline, CDR1 SGHVS and CDR2 FNYEAQ. This CDR3 comprises 15 residues. Trimming took 5 bases from V and 0 from J, leaving 14 bases between them.

The rearrangement uses TRBV19 and TRBJ1-5; D might be TRBD1 (5 bases). The germline V gene encodes CDR1 LNHDA and CDR2 SQIVND (reference sequence). The CDR3 consists of 12 residues. V lost 11 bases and J lost 2, with 10 bases in between. This CDR3 is CAAGFGNQPQHF. CDR3 in DNA: TGTGCCGCAGGGTTCGGCAATCAGCCCCAGCATTTT. Full variable domain (remainder filled in from reference TRBV19 and TRBJ1-5): DGGITQSPKYLFRKEGQNVTLSCEQNLNHDAMYWYRQDPGQGLRLIYYSQIVNDFQKGDIAEGYSVSREKKESFPLTVTSAQKNPTAFYLCAAGFGNQPQHFGDGTRLSIL.